The 19 T cell receptor beta chains below come from one sample, sequenced in a study of pediatric ulcerative colitis. Sequencing was performed with immunoSEQ multiplex PCR; in TCRdb, only in-frame clones are kept and a portion is missing. The table includes tens of thousands of clones, more than 60% detected once. The sequencing sample was made of blood. These TCRs come from a boy younger than 18 with moderate ulcerative colitis.

The rearrangement joins TRBV6-5 to TRBJ2-3, with D uncertain. Germline V gives CDR1 MNHEY, CDR2 SVGAGI. The CDR3 is 14 amino acids. V was cut by 8 bases and J by 1 base, with 13 bases left in between. The CDR3 DNA is TGTGCCAGCCGAACAGAAAGACGCACAGATACGCAGTATTTT. Protein product: CASRTERRTDTQYF.

The chain is built from TRBV5-3 and TRBJ2-2; either TRBD1 or TRBD2 may fit D (6 bases each). TRBV5-3 is known as an ORF, though its function is uncertain. The CDR3 consists of 17 residues. The ends were cut back, 1 base at V and 2 bases at J, with 15 bases in the middle. This chain's CDR3 is CARSLNSKGGNTGELFF. CDR3 nucleotides: TGTGCCAGAAGCTTGAATTCGAAGGGGGGAAACACCGGGGAGCTGTTTTTT.

This clone was picked up a small number of times. This chain uses TRBV2 with TRBJ1-5; D unresolved. Trimming cost V 8 bases and J 13 bases, with 12 bases left between them. The CDR3 is made up of 10 amino acids. Per the germline V gene, CDR1 is SNHLY and CDR2 is FYNNEI. Written as DNA, the CDR3 is TGTGCCAGCGGAAGCCGGCGTCAGCATTTT. The encoded protein is CASGSRRQHF.

The count of this clone is one. This chain links TRBV16 with TRBJ1-2, with a tentative D call TRBD1 (6 bases). Trimming took 2 bases from V and 3 from J, leaving 10 bases between them. The CDR3 is 14 residues long. Germline CDR1 is KGHSY and CDR2 is FQNENV. The CDR3 region is CASSQATGDYGYTF. DNA for the CDR3: TGTGCCAGCAGCCAAGCGACAGGAGACTATGGCTACACCTTC. The complete variable domain, with remaining parts taken from reference TRBV16 and TRBJ1-2, reads GEEVAQTPKHLVRGEGQKAKLYCAPIKGHSYVFWYQQVLKNEFKFLISFQNENVFDETGMPKERFSAKCLPNSPCSLEIQATKLEDSAVYFCASSQATGDYGYTFGSGTRLTVV.

In nucleotides, the CDR3 is TGTGCCAGCAGCTTAGGACTAGCACAAGGAGATACGCAGTATTTT. Protein sequence: CASSLGLAQGDTQYF. The chain links TRBV7-9 to TRBJ2-3; TRBD2 aligns across 7 bases. The CDR3 runs to 15 residues. V was pared by 1 base and J by 5 bases, with 6 bases of the junction left unmatched. Germline V gene sequence: CDR1 SEHNR, CDR2 FQNEAQ (reference sequence).

The rearrangement uses TRBV18 and TRBJ1-2; TRBD1 matches 9 bases. Germline V gene data show CDR1 as KGHSH and CDR2 as LQKENI. The junction had 13 bases not matched to a gene; V was cut back by 6 bases and J by 8 bases. CDR3 length: 15 amino acids. In DNA form, the CDR3 reads TGTGCCAGCTCTCTTACCGGGACAGGGATATACGGCTACACCTTC. Its protein product is CASSLTGTGIYGYTF.

This clone was detected only once. The chain links TRBV6-1 to TRBJ2-5; 15 positions agree with TRBD2. Germline assignment: CDR1 MNHNS and CDR2 SASEGT. The CDR3 is 15 amino acids. With 8 bases clipped from V and 4 bases from J, the junction kept 5 bases outside the gene matches. The chain's CDR3 is CASGLAGGPVETQYF. The DNA of the CDR3 is TGTGCCAGCGGACTAGCGGGAGGGCCCGTAGAGACCCAGTACTTC.

This rearrangement joins TRBV2 to TRBJ2-7; unclear D gene. This CDR3 region has 15 residues. The V end was cut by 3 bases, the J end by 1 base, with 13 bases between. CDR1 and CDR2 from the germline V gene are SNHLY and FYNNEI. The CDR3 loop reads CASSEGREGSYEQYF. For the CDR3, the DNA is TGTGCCAGCAGTGAGGGTAGGGAAGGGTCCTACGAGCAGTACTTC.

The V call is TRBV5-1, the J call TRBJ2-7; weak D call: TRBD1 (5 bases). Trimming took 4 bases from V and 5 from J, leaving 16 bases between them. CDR3 size: 14 residues. CDR1 and CDR2 from the germline V gene are SGHRS and YFSETQ. CDR3 in DNA: TGCGCCAGCAGCGTGGGGCCGACAGAGAACGAGCAGTACTTC. It is translated as CASSVGPTENEQYF.

This clone turned up a few times. The chain combines TRBV5-1 with TRBJ1-5, with TRBD1 matching over 10 bases. J gave up 7 bases and V 4 bases, and 8 bases lay outside the gene matches. This CDR3 is 15 amino acids long. CDR1 and CDR2 (germline): SGHRS, YFSETQ. As DNA, the CDR3 is TGCGCCAGCAGCCGAGAGACAGGGGGCAGCCAGCCCCAGCATTTT. Translating gives CASSRETGGSQPQHF.

This clone was seen a handful of times. The CDR3 bases are TGTGCCAGCAGTGAGTACAATGAGCAGTTCTTC. This sequence encodes CASSEYNEQFF. This rearrangement joins TRBV2 to TRBJ2-1; D ambiguous. Trimming removed 3 bases at V and 4 bases at J, with 1 base between. CDR1 and CDR2 (germline): SNHLY, FYNNEI. The CDR3 loop spans 11 amino acids.

The rearrangement joins TRBV25-1 to TRBJ2-7; D uncertain. Deletions cut 7 bases from V and 4 bases from J, with 8 bases between. The CDR3 has 11 amino acids. CDR1 and CDR2 (germline): MGHDK, SYGVNS. The CDR3 sequence is CASKRVYEQYF. CDR3 nucleotide sequence: TGTGCCAGCAAACGAGTTTACGAGCAGTACTTC.

This chain uses TRBV27 with TRBJ1-1, with a weak D call TRBD1 (6 bases). The CDR3 runs 14 residues. Deletions cut 3 bases from V and 0 bases from J, with 8 bases between. Per germline, CDR1 MNHEY and CDR2 SMNVEV (reference sequence). CDR3 bases: TGTGCCAGCAGTTTCAGGGGCTTGAACACTGAAGCTTTCTTT. Encoded protein: CASSFRGLNTEAFF.

V usage is TRBV25-1 and J usage is TRBJ2-7, with TRBD2 as a possible D gene (5 bases). Trimming took 8 bases from V and 0 from J, leaving 11 bases between them. The germline gives CDR1 MGHDK, CDR2 SYGVNS. This CDR3 comprises 13 residues. CDR3 nucleotides: TGTGCCAGCGGTATACGGGGCTCCTACGAGCAGTACTTC. Its protein product is CASGIRGSYEQYF.

In the case of this clone: The same CDR3 also results from other DNA sequences found in this sample. The rearrangement links TRBV15 to TRBJ1-4, with TRBD1 identical over 11 bases. Germline V gene lookup returns CDR1 LNHNV and CDR2 YYDKDF (reference sequence). This CDR3 spans 15 amino acids. J was trimmed by 5 bases and V by 3 bases; bases with no gene match: 2. As DNA, the CDR3 is TGTGCCACCAGCAGGGGGGACAGGGGGAATGAAAAACTGTTTTTT. Encoded protein: CATSRGDRGNEKLFF.

This chain connects TRBV5-4 to TRBJ1-2; weak D call: TRBD1 (5 bases). The V and J ends lost 9 bases and 7 bases respectively, with 25 bases between them. CDR1 and CDR2 from the germline V gene are SGHNT and YYREEE (reference sequence). This CDR3 region has 15 residues. The CDR3 region has the DNA TGTGCCACCCGCTTGGACGCGCCCCGGGACGGTGGCTACACCTTC. Translation gives CATRLDAPRDGGYTF. Full variable domain (remainder filled in from reference TRBV5-4 and TRBJ1-2): ETGVTQSPTHLIKTRGQQVTLRCSSQSGHNTVSWYQQALGQGPQFIFQYYREEENGRGNFPPRFSGLQFPNYSSELNVNALELDDSALYLCATRLDAPRDGGYTFGSGTRLTVV.

The V and J genes are TRBV11-2 and TRBJ2-3, with D unclear. Per germline, CDR1 SGHAT and CDR2 FQNNGV. The CDR3 has 15 amino acids. Trimming stripped 5 bases from V and 0 bases from J, with 12 bases between. CDR3 sequence (DNA): TGTGCCAGCAGCGAAGATGGGGATAGCACAGATACGCAGTATTTT. Translating it yields CASSEDGDSTDTQYF.

The genes are TRBV5-4 and TRBJ1-1; possibly TRBD1 for D (6 bases). V lost 4 bases to trimming and J lost 1 base, with 14 bases between them. The CDR3 runs to 15 residues. The germline CDR1 and CDR2 sequences are SGHNT and YYREEE (reference sequence). CDR3 protein: CASSLKTGANTEAFF. The CDR3 DNA is TGTGCCAGCAGCCTGAAGACAGGAGCGAACACTGAAGCTTTCTTT.

The chain uses TRBV7-8 and TRBJ1-5; no clear D. V lost 2 bases, J lost 1 base, and 12 bases lay in between. Germline V gives CDR1 SGHVS, CDR2 FQNEAQ. This CDR3 contains 16 residues. CDR3 protein: CASSLLSGGSNQPQHF. CDR3 DNA: TGTGCCAGCAGCTTATTATCGGGAGGAAGCAATCAGCCCCAGCATTTT.